These 25 T cell receptor beta chains were all obtained from the same sample, sequenced in a study of post-analysis software for immune sequencing data. Study observations and caveats: Higher frequency in patients than in controls was seen for a handful of TRBV segments, with TRBV5-6, TRBV5-1 and TRBV20-1 among them.

Each TCR beta cDNA library carried unique molecular identifiers. Each CDR3 protein gets one entry after TCRdb re-called the PCR reads with MiXCR. Of about 430,000 distinct CDR3 sequences in the sample, approximately 39% are singletons; the top ten hold 7.6%. The antigens for these receptors are not known. The sequenced sample consisted of blood. These receptors were obtained from a girl aged 2 to 10 with multiple sclerosis.

The chain links TRBV6-2 or TRBV6-3 to TRBJ1-4; 7 bases match TRBD1. The CDR3 contains 15 residues. The junction had 12 bases not matched to a gene; V was cut back by 6 bases and J by 8 bases. Germline CDR1 and CDR2: MNHEY and SVGEGT. The CDR3 sequence is CASSEGARLREKLFF. DNA of the CDR3: TGTGCCAGCAGCGAGGGGGCGCGCCTGAGGGAAAAACTGTTTTTT.

The chain has TRBV4-3 and TRBJ2-4; D is unclear. This CDR3 spans 17 amino acids. The V end lost 0 bases, the J end lost 6 bases, and 18 bases lay between the germline ends. Germline CDR1 and CDR2: LGHNA and YSLEER. The CDR3 loop reads CASSQDLQGSWVNIQYF. DNA for the CDR3: TGCGCCAGCAGCCAAGATCTGCAAGGCTCCTGGGTAAACATTCAGTACTTC.

The CDR3 DNA sequence: TGTGCCAGCAGCTTAGCCACTCACCTTAACACTGAAGCTTTCTTT. Encoded protein: CASSLATHLNTEAFF. The chain has TRBV7-2 and TRBJ1-1; D call uncertain. The V gene lost 0 bases and the J gene lost 2 bases, with 10 bases spanning the gap. Germline loops: CDR1 SGHTA, CDR2 FQGNSA. The CDR3 is made up of 15 amino acids.

The sample holds one count of this clonotype. The chain recombines TRBV28 with TRBJ2-7, with D hard to call. The germline gives CDR1 MDHEN, CDR2 SYDVKM. Trimming removed 5 bases from V and 1 base from J, with 9 bases in between. This CDR3 spans 13 amino acids. Written as DNA, the CDR3 is TGTGCCAGCAGTGTGGGTATTTCCTACGAGCAGTACTTC. This encodes CASSVGISYEQYF.

This chain uses TRBV5-6 with TRBJ2-5; D is undetermined. CDR1 is SGHDT and CDR2 is YYEEEE in the germline V gene. The CDR3 has 13 amino acids. With 4 bases removed from V and 4 bases from J, the gap between germline ends came to 11 bases. CDR3 DNA sequence: TGTGCCAGCAGCCCCGGAGCTCGAGAGACCCAGTACTTC. Translation: CASSPGARETQYF.

The chain carries TRBV30 and TRBJ1-5; 7 bases are shared with TRBD1. V was pared by 0 bases and J by 2 bases, with 4 bases of the junction left unmatched. CDR1 is GTSNPN and CDR2 is SVGIG in the germline V gene (reference sequence). The CDR3 is 15 amino acids. The DNA of the CDR3 is TGTGCCTGGAGTGTACTAGGACAGGGCAATCAGCCCCAGCATTTT. Protein: CAWSVLGQGNQPQHF.

The chain employs TRBV29-1 and TRBJ2-1; TRBD2 agrees at 9 bases. CDR3 size: 15 residues. Trimming removed 1 base from V and 8 bases from J; junction bases left unmatched: 9. Germline lookup yields CDR1 SQVTM and CDR2 ANQGSEA. CDR3 residues: CSVEGAGGRIYEQFF. The CDR3 nucleotides are TGCAGCGTTGAAGGAGCGGGGGGCCGGATCTATGAGCAGTTCTTC.

The chain recombines TRBV10-2 with TRBJ2-7; 8 nucleotides match TRBD2. The trim removed 4 bases at V and 0 bases at J, leaving 5 bases unmatched. Germline CDR1 reads WSHSY; CDR2 reads SAAADI. CDR3 length: 15 amino acids. The CDR3 here is CASSVSGGSSYEQYF. The CDR3 DNA is TGCGCCAGCAGTGTCTCGGGGGGGAGCTCCTACGAGCAGTACTTC.

This clonotype was seen a single time. The chain recombines TRBV6-5 with TRBJ1-1; TRBD1 matches at 8 bases. V trimming: 0 bases; J trimming: 0 bases; junction bases outside the gene matches: 9. CDR1 is MNHEY and CDR2 is SVGAGI in the germline V gene. The CDR3 is 18 amino acids. CDR3 residues: CASSYSSDRQGMNTEAFF. The CDR3 DNA reads as TGTGCCAGCAGTTACTCGAGTGATAGACAGGGGATGAACACTGAAGCTTTCTTT.

V usage is TRBV20-1 and J usage is TRBJ1-2; no firm D call. The V and J ends lost 0 bases and 0 bases respectively, with 11 bases between them. Germline V gene lookup returns CDR1 DFQATT and CDR2 SNEGSKA (reference sequence). There are 15 residues in the CDR3. This CDR3 reads CSARDLPAANYGYTF. DNA of the CDR3: TGCAGTGCTAGAGATCTTCCCGCAGCTAACTATGGCTACACCTTC.

V is TRBV7-2 and J is TRBJ2-5, with 9 bases lining up with TRBD1. The CDR3 length is 18 residues. Germline V gives CDR1 SGHTA, CDR2 FQGNSA. The junction had 8 bases not matched to a gene; V was cut back by 0 bases and J by 0 bases. CDR3 coding DNA: TGTGCCAGCAGCTTAGCCCCTTACAGGGGGCGCAACCAAGAGACCCAGTACTTC. Translation: CASSLAPYRGRNQETQYF.

The genes are TRBV7-8 and TRBJ2-5; 12 nucleotides agree with TRBD2. The V gene end was trimmed by 5 bases and the J gene end by 4 bases; junction bases not matched to a gene: 11. Germline CDR1 and CDR2: SGHVS and FQNEAQ. This CDR3 is 17 amino acids long. The DNA for the CDR3 is TGTGCCAGCAGCCCCCTACTAGCGGGGGGTCTGGCAGAGACCCAGTACTTC. Translating gives CASSPLLAGGLAETQYF.

This rearrangement joins TRBV5-6 to TRBJ2-1; 8 nucleotides match TRBD1. With 6 bases clipped from V and 4 bases from J, the junction kept 6 bases outside the gene matches. The CDR3 loop spans 14 amino acids. From germline, CDR1 is SGHDT and CDR2 YYEEEE. The CDR3 coding sequence is TGTGCCAGCAACCCGACAGGGGTTTACAATGAGCAGTTCTTC. As protein: CASNPTGVYNEQFF.

The CDR3 protein is CASSLRGGQANTEAFF. CDR3 bases: TGTGCCAGCAGCTTAAGGGGTGGGCAGGCCAACACTGAAGCTTTCTTT. The chain joins TRBV7-9 to TRBJ1-1; maybe TRBD1 (5 bases). From germline, CDR1 is SEHNR and CDR2 FQNEAQ (reference sequence). V was clipped by 2 bases and J by 2 bases, with 15 bases between them. CDR3 length: 16 amino acids.

The count of this clonotype is one. The chain couples TRBV5-1 to TRBJ1-2, with TRBD1 as a possible D gene (5 bases). V dropped 2 bases and J dropped 4 bases, with 15 bases sitting between them. Germline lookup yields CDR1 SGHRS and CDR2 YFSETQ. The CDR3 loop spans 15 amino acids. The CDR3 DNA follows: TGCGCCAGCAGCTTTTCCCAGGGACGGTCCTATGGCTACACCTTC. Protein sequence: CASSFSQGRSYGYTF.

This rearrangement joins TRBV10-3 to TRBJ2-7; TRBD1 or TRBD2 may be the D gene (5 bases each). With 6 bases removed from V and 3 bases from J, the gap between germline ends came to 15 bases. The germline gives CDR1 ENHRY, CDR2 SYGVKD. CDR3 length: 14 residues. DNA of the CDR3: TGTGCCATCAGCGGTTGGGGGACGTACTACGAGCAGTACTTC. This translates into CAISGWGTYYEQYF.

This clonotype turned up a few times. J is TRBJ1-4 and V is TRBV5-6; maybe TRBD1 (5 bases). This CDR3 has 18 amino acids. Trimming stripped 2 bases from V and 5 bases from J, with 22 bases between. The V gene's germline CDR1 is SGHDT and CDR2 YYEEEE. CDR3 amino acids: CASSFSGRLVTRNEKLFF. CDR3 bases: TGTGCCAGCAGCTTCTCGGGGCGCCTAGTTACCCGGAATGAAAAACTGTTTTTT.

The rearrangement uses TRBV6-6 and TRBJ2-7, with D possibly being TRBD2 (6 bases). In germline, CDR1 is MNHNY, CDR2 SVGAGI (reference sequence). V was clipped by 7 bases and J by 7 bases, with 17 bases between them. The CDR3 extends over 13 amino acids. The CDR3 reads CASTAAGLKEQYF. The CDR3 DNA is TGTGCCAGCACCGCGGCGGGGCTTAAAGAGCAGTACTTC.

This chain connects TRBV6-1 to TRBJ1-5; TRBD1 might be the D (5 bases). This CDR3 has 14 amino acids. The ends were cut back, 4 bases at V and 3 bases at J, with 10 bases in the middle. Germline V gives CDR1 MNHNS, CDR2 SASEGT. The CDR3 DNA follows: TGTGCCAGCAGTGCCAGACAGACCAATCAGCCCCAGCATTTT. It yields the protein CASSARQTNQPQHF.

A few counts support this clonotype. The chain combines TRBV10-3 with TRBJ2-5; D is possibly TRBD1 (5 bases). Germline CDR1 is ENHRY and CDR2 is SYGVKD. V dropped 3 bases and J dropped 4 bases, with 18 bases sitting between them. There are 16 residues in the CDR3. CDR3 bases: TGTGCCATCAGTGAAAGGAGCAGGGTCGAAGGAGAGACCCAGTACTTC. It codes for CAISERSRVEGETQYF.

This clonotype turned up a few times. The chain has TRBV12-3 or TRBV12-4 and TRBJ2-4; perhaps D is TRBD1 or TRBD2 (5 bases each). The V end was cut by 6 bases, the J end by 1 base, with 13 bases between. The CDR3 runs to 15 residues. CDR3 coding DNA: TGTGCCAGCAGCCGGATTGGGGGTGCCAAAAACATTCAGTACTTC. This codes for CASSRIGGAKNIQYF.

The rearrangement joins TRBV9 to TRBJ2-7, with D uncertain. This CDR3 region has 14 residues. Looked up from germline, CDR1 is SGDLS and CDR2 is YYNGEE. V lost 3 bases to trimming and J lost 0 bases, with 10 bases between them. CDR3 in amino acids: CASSGHRVSYEQYF. The CDR3 DNA reads as TGTGCCAGCAGCGGGCACAGAGTCTCCTACGAGCAGTACTTC.

The gene calls are TRBV28 and TRBJ2-1, with 11 bases identical to TRBD2. CDR1 MDHEN and CDR2 SYDVKM come from the germline V gene. Germline trimming cut 6 bases from V and 5 bases from J; bases unmatched to any gene: 9. There are 16 residues in the CDR3. Here the CDR3 reads CASSLLAGGVNNEQFF. The CDR3 region has the DNA TGTGCCAGCAGCCTTCTAGCGGGGGGAGTTAACAATGAGCAGTTCTTC.

This clonotype was detected a few times. This chain links TRBV11-2 with TRBJ2-1, with 9 bases that match TRBD1. This CDR3 contains 16 residues. Germline-derived CDR1 and CDR2 are SGHAT and FQNNGV. V lost 5 bases and J lost 3; bases outside the gene matches: 8. CDR3 DNA: TGTGCCAGCAGCCTACGGGGACAGGGAGACTACAATGAGCAGTTCTTC. Protein product: CASSLRGQGDYNEQFF.

This clonotype was seen at least ten times. The chain recombines TRBV7-2 with TRBJ2-5; possible D gene TRBD2, 6 bases. The CDR3 has 15 residues. V was cut by 2 bases and J by 5 bases, with 15 bases left in between. Germline V gene lookup returns CDR1 SGHTA and CDR2 FQGNSA. The CDR3 DNA is TGTGCCAGCAGCTTATGGGAACCGAGCGGGGAGACCCAGTACTTC. It specifies CASSLWEPSGETQYF.